The clone carrying this T cell receptor (beta chain) was counted once. Sequencing was performed with immunoSEQ multiplex PCR; in TCRdb, only in-frame clones are kept and a portion is missing. The sample shows some 200,000 clones, around 94% of them seen only once. This record belongs to a study of blood T cell repertoires in COVID-19. The CDR3 runs to 14 residues. The V and J ends lost 1 base and 3 bases, in that order; junction bases with no gene match: 2. The V gene's germline CDR1 is LNHNV and CDR2 YYDKDF (reference sequence). The clonotype comes from a young man with COVID-19, enrolled during active disease. V is TRBV15 and J is TRBJ2-5; 7 bases are shared with TRBD1. Material: peripheral blood. The CDR3 sequence is CATSRGTGEETQYF. The CDR3 bases are TGTGCCACCAGCAGAGGTACAGGGGAAGAGACCCAGTACTTC.